A single T cell receptor beta chain is shown here with its context. Its antigen is currently unknown. This PCR relied on a set of 60 Vbeta primers and 13 Jbeta primers. Sequenced by immunoSEQ multiplex PCR; TCRdb stores in-frame clones only, minus some. The sample has around 110,000 clones, roughly 79% seen once. Germline values: CDR1 MDHEN, CDR2 SYDVKM. V shed 7 bases and J 3 bases; nucleotides not matched to a gene: 6. The CDR3 is 14 residues long. This specimen comes from a study of cytomegalovirus exposure and HLA in healthy donors. Whole-study findings and limits: Most likely, a cluster of highly shared sequence variants arose as a sequencing artifact. The Asian-associated ancestry cluster reportedly had fewer N-insertions than the approximately 670-donor mean in a later analysis.

The source is a woman in her twenties or thirties in good health and CMV-seronegative. The V and J genes are TRBV28 and TRBJ2-3, with 8 positions matching TRBD2. The sequencing sample was made of PBMCs. Here the CDR3 DNA reads TGTGCCAGCACCAGCGGGAGAAGGACAGATACGCAGTATTTT. This gives the protein CASTSGRRTDTQYF.